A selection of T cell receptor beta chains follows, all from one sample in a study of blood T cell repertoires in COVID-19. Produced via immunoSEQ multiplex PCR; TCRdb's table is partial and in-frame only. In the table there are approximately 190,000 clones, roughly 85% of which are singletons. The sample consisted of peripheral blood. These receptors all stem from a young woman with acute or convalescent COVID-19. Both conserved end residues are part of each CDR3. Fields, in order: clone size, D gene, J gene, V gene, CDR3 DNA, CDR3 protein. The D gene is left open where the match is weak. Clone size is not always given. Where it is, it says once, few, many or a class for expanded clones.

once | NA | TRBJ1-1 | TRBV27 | TGTGCCAGCAGTTTCGTCAGGGGTAACACTGAAGCTTTCTTT | CASSFVRGNTEAFF
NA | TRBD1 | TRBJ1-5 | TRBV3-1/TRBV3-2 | TGTGCCAGCAGCCAAGATTCAGGGGGCGGTCAGCCCCAGCATTTT | CASSQDSGGGQPQHF
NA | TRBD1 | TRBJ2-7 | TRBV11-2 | TGTGCCAGCAGCTTAGAGCGGACAGGCGAGCAGTACTTC | CASSLERTGEQYF
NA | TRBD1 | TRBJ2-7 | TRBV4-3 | TGCGCCAGCCACGGCCGGGACAGCGGTTATTACGAGCAGTACTTC | CASHGRDSGYYEQYF
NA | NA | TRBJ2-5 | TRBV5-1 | TGCGCCAGCAGCTGGAAGGGGCCCCAAGAGACCCAGTACTTC | CASSWKGPQETQYF
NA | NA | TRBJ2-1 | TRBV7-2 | TGTGCCAGCAGCTTTTTCGATGAGCAGTTCTTC | CASSFFDEQFF
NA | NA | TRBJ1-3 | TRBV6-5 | TGTGCCAGCAGCCCGGGGGTTGCTGGAAACACCATATATTTT | CASSPGVAGNTIYF
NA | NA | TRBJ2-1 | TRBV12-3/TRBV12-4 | TGTGCCAGCAGTTTAACGAGTCCGTTCTTC | CASSLTSPFF
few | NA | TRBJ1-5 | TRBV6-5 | TGTGCCAGCAGTATGACAGTAAATAGCAATCAGCCCCAGCATTTT | CASSMTVNSNQPQHF
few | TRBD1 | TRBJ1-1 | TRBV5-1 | TGCGCCAGCAGCTTGGCAGGGGGCTTGACTGAAGCTTTCTTT | CASSLAGGLTEAFF
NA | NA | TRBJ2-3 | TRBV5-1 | TGCGCCAGCAGGTTTATGGCAGGGCGCCGCGGGGGCCAGTATTTT | CASRFMAGRRGGQYF
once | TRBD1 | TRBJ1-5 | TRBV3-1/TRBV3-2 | TGTGCCAGCAGCCAAGGGACAGGGCAAGGTCAGCCCCAGCATTTT | CASSQGTGQGQPQHF
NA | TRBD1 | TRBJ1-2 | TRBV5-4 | TGTGCCAGCAGCCGGGACAGGACTTACTATGGCTACACCTTC | CASSRDRTYYGYTF
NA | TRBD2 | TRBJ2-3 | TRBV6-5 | TGTGCCAGCAGTTACCAGCGGGGGGGCGCAGATACGCAGTATTTT | CASSYQRGGADTQYF
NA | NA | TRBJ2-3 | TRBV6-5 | TGTGCCAGCACAGGCAGGGGTTCCGGCGCGCAGTATTTT | CASTGRGSGAQYF
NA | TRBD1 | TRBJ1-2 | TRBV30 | TGTGCCTGGAGTGTAGACAGGGGGTATGGCTACACCTTC | CAWSVDRGYGYTF
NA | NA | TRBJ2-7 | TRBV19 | TGTGCCAGTAGCCACACCCCCTACGAGCAGTACTTC | CASSHTPYEQYF
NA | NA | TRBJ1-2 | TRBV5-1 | TGCGCCAGCAGTTACCTCCAGGGAGGGTATGGCTACACCTTC | CASSYLQGGYGYTF
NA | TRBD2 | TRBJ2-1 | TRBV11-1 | TGTGCCAGCAGCTTTAGCGGGGGGGCCTCCGGCAATGAGCAGTTCTTC | CASSFSGGASGNEQFF
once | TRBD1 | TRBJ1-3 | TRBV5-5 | TGTGCCAGCAGCATCGACAGGGGTTACGGAAACACCATATATTTT | CASSIDRGYGNTIYF
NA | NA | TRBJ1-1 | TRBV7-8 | TGTGCCGCTCTCTCGGGGTTTAACAATGAAGCTTTCTTT | CAALSGFNNEAFF
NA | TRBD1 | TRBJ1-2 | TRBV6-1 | TGTGCCAGCAGTGAAGGCGGGACAGGGAGGTATGGCTACACCTTC | CASSEGGTGRYGYTF
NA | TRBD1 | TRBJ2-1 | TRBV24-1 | TGTGCCACCAGTGATCCGACAGGGGTCTACAATGAGCAGTTCTTC | CATSDPTGVYNEQFF
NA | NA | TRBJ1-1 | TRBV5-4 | TGTGCCAGCAGCCCAGGCTGGTCAGGGGTGAACACTGAAGCTTTCTTT | CASSPGWSGVNTEAFF
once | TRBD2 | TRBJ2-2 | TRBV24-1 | TGTGCCACCAGAGGGACTAGCGCTAACACCGGGGAGCTGTTTTTT | CATRGTSANTGELFF
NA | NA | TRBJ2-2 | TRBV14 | TGTGCCAGCAGCCAAGTACAGCAAAACACCGGGGAGCTGTTTTTT | CASSQVQQNTGELFF
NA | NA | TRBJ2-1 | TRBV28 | TGTGCCAGCGCGAGGGGGGGCTCGAATGAGCAGTTCTTC | CASARGGSNEQFF
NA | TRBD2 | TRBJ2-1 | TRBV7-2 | TGTGCCAGCAGCACCAGCGGGAGGTGGACCAATGAGCAGTTCTTC | CASSTSGRWTNEQFF
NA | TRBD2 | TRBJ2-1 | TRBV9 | TGTGCCAGCAGCGATGGGCGGGGGGAGCAGTTCTTC | CASSDGRGEQFF
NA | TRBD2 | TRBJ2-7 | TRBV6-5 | TGTGCCAGCAAGAGGGGACTAGCGGGAAGAAGAGAGCAGTACTTC | CASKRGLAGRREQYF
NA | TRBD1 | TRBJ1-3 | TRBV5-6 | TGTGCCAGCAGCTTGCTGTGGACAGGTCCCGAGGGGAACACCATATATTTT | CASSLLWTGPEGNTIYF
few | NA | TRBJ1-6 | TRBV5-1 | TGCGCCAGCAGCTTAGACAAGAGTTCACCCCTCCACTTT | CASSLDKSSPLHF
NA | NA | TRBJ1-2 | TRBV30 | TGTGCCTGGGGTAGGGACACCCTCTATGGCTACACCTTC | CAWGRDTLYGYTF
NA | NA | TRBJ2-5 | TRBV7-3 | TGTGCCAGCAGCTTAAGTCTTTCAGAGACCCAGTACTTC | CASSLSLSETQYF
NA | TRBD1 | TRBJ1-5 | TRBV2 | TGTGCCAGCATGGGACAGGGCAAGCAGCCCCAGCATTTT | CASMGQGKQPQHF
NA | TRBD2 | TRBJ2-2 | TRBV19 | TGTGCCAGTGCGAAGGGACTAGCGGGAGTAAGGTACACCGGGGAGCTGTTTTTT | CASAKGLAGVRYTGELFF
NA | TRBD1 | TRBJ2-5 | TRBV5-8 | TGTGCCAGCAGCCAGAACGGACAGGTCCAAGAGACCCAGTACTTC | CASSQNGQVQETQYF
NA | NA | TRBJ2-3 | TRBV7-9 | TGTGCCAGCAGTAAAACCCTCTACGACACCACGCAGTATTTT | CASSKTLYDTTQYF
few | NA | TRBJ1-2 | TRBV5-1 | TGCGCCAGCAGCCTACGCCCGGGGGTAGGGAGCTATGGCTACACCTTC | CASSLRPGVGSYGYTF
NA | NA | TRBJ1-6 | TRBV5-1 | TGCGCCAGCAGCACTGACCAGGGGAATTCACCCCTCCACTTT | CASSTDQGNSPLHF
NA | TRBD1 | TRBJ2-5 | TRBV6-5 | TGTGCCAGCAGTTTCTCCTTCTCAGGGGGCTCGAAGACCCAGTACTTC | CASSFSFSGGSKTQYF
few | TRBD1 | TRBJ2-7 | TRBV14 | TGTGCCAGCAGCCGATTTGACAGGGGTTCCTACGAGCAGTACTTC | CASSRFDRGSYEQYF
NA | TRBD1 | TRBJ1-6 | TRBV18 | TGTGCCAGCTCACCGTCTAGACAGGGATATAATTCACCCCTCCACTTT | CASSPSRQGYNSPLHF